This TCR beta chain was captured by sequencing in a study of Graves' ophthalmopathy and Graves' hyperthyroidism. CDR1 and CDR2 from the germline V gene are GTSNPN and SVGIG (reference sequence). The CDR3 runs to 14 residues. Trimming took off 1 base at V and 4 bases at J, with 11 bases between the two ends. General observations from the study: As the model predicted ophthalmopathy progression, it achieved a sensitivity of just over 70% and a specificity of about 78%. Sensitivity of 87.88% and specificity of less than 82% were achieved when a 13-signature model separated ophthalmopathy from stable hyperthyroidism.

This clonotype came up many times. Its antigen is not known. Amplified TCR beta CDR3 regions were obtained using RNA transcripts as template. RT-PCR in the first round used HTBI primers; a second-round multiplex PCR followed. MiXCR, applied by TCRdb to the multiplex PCR reads, yields one record per CDR3 protein. Counted here are under 350,000 distinct CDR3 sequences, roughly 17% occurring once; the ten biggest clones make up roughly an eighth. The material sequenced was peripheral blood. The receptor comes from an adult man with Graves' ophthalmopathy. V and J are TRBV30 and TRBJ1-5, with D tentatively TRBD1 (6 bases). DNA of the CDR3: TGTGCCTGGAGTGGGACAGCAAGAAATCAGCCCCAGCATTTT. It yields the protein CAWSGTARNQPQHF.